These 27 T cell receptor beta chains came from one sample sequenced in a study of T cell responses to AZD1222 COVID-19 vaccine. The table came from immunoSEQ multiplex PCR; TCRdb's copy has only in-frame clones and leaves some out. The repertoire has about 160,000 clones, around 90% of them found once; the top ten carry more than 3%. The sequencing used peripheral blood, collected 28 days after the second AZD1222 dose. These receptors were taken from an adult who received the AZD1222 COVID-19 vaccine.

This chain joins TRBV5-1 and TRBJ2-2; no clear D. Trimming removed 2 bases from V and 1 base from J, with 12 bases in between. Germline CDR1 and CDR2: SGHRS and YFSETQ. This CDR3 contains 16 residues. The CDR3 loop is CASSLSALGNTGELFF. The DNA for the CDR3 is TGCGCCAGCAGCTTATCGGCCTTGGGGAACACCGGGGAGCTGTTTTTT.

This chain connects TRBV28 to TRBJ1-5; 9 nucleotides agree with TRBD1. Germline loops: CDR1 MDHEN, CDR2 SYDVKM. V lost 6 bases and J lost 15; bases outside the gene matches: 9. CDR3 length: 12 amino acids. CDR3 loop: CASSLRGTGLHF. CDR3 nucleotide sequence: TGTGCCAGCAGCCTAAGGGGGACAGGGTTGCATTTT.

The CDR3 spells CASSQAELAGNSYEQYF. As DNA, the CDR3 is TGTGCCAGCAGCCAAGCGGAGCTAGCGGGGAACTCCTACGAGCAGTACTTC. This chain joins TRBV4-2 and TRBJ2-7, with TRBD2 matching 9 bases. Germline V gene sequence: CDR1 LGHNA, CDR2 YNFKEQ. The CDR3 sequence is 17 residues long. V lost 1 base, J lost 0 bases, and 7 bases stayed unmatched.

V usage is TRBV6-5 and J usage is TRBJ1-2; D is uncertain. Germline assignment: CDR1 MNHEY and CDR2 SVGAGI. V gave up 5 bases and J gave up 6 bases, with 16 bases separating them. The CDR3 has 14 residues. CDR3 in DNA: TGTGCCAGCAGTCCCTCCCGGGGTCGGCATGGCTACACCTTC. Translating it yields CASSPSRGRHGYTF.

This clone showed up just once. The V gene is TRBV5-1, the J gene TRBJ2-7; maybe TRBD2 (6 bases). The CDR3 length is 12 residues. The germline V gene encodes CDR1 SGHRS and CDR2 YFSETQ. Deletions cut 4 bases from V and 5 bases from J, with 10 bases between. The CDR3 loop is CASSAGGDEQYF. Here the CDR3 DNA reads TGCGCCAGCAGCGCCGGAGGGGACGAGCAGTACTTC.

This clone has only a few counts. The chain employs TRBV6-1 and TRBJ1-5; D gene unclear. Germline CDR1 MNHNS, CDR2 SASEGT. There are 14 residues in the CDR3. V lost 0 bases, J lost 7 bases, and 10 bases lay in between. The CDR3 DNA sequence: TGTGCCAGCAGTGAAGCCGGGGAAGGCCAGCCCCAGCATTTT. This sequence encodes CASSEAGEGQPQHF.

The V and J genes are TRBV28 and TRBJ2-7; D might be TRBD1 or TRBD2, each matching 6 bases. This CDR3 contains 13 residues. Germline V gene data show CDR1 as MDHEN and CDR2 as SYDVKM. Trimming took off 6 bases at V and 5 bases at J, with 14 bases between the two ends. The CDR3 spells CASRGGGPHEQYF. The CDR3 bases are TGTGCCAGCAGGGGTGGGGGGCCCCACGAGCAGTACTTC. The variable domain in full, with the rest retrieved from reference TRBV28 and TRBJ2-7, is DVKVTQSSRYLVKRTGEKVFLECVQDMDHENMFWYRQDPGLGLRLIYFSYDVKMKEKGDIPEGYSVSREKKERFSLILESASTNQTSMYLCASRGGGPHEQYFGPGTRLTVT.

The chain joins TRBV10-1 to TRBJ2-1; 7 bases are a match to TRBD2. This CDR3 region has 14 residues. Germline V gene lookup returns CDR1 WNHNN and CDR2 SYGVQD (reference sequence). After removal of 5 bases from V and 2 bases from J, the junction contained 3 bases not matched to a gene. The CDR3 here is CASSPLATYNEQFF. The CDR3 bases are TGCGCCAGCAGTCCACTAGCGACCTACAATGAGCAGTTCTTC.

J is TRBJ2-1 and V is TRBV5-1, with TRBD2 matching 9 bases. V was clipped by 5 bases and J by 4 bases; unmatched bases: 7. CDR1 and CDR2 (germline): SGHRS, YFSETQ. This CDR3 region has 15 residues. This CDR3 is CASSPRREGYNEQFF. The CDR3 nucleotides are TGCGCCAGCAGTCCTCGGCGGGAGGGTTACAATGAGCAGTTCTTC.

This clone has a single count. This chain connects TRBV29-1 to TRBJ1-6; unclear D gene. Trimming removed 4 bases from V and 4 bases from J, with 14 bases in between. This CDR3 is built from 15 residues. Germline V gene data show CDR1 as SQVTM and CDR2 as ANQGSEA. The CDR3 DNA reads TGCAGCGTTGCTACCGAGGACCATTATAATTCACCCCTCCACTTT. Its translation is CSVATEDHYNSPLHF.

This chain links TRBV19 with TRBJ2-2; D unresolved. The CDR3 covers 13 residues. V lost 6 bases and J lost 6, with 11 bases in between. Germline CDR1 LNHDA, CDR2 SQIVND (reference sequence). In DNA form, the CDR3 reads TGTGCCAGTAGGATGTCGGGTTCCGGGGAGCTGTTTTTT. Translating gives CASRMSGSGELFF.

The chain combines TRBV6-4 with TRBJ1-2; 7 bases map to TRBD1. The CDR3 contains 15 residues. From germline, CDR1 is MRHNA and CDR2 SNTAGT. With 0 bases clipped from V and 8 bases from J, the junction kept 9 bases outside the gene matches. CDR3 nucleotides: TGTGCCAGCAGTGACTCGATAGAGGGGGCAAGAGGCTACACCTTC. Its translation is CASSDSIEGARGYTF.

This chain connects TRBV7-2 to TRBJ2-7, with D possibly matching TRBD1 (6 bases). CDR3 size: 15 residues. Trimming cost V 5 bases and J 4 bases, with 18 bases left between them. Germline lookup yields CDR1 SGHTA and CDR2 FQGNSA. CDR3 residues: CASSPGADSLYEQYF. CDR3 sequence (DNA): TGTGCCAGCAGCCCCGGAGCGGACAGCCTTTACGAGCAGTACTTC.

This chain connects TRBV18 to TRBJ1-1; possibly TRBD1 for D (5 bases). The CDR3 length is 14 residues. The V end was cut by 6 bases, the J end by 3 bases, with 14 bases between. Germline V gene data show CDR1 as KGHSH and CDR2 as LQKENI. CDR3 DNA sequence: TGTGCCAGCTCCCTCGGGGGGTCCTACACTGAAGCTTTCTTT. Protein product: CASSLGGSYTEAFF.

The CDR3 loop is CASSVGVWRDQETQYF. DNA for the CDR3: TGTGCCAGCAGCGTAGGTGTCTGGCGGGACCAAGAGACCCAGTACTTC. The chain links TRBV9 to TRBJ2-5, with a possible D match to TRBD2 (5 bases). Germline V CDR1 and CDR2: SGDLS, YYNGEE. Deletions cut 0 bases from V and 0 bases from J, with 12 bases between. The CDR3 is 16 residues long.

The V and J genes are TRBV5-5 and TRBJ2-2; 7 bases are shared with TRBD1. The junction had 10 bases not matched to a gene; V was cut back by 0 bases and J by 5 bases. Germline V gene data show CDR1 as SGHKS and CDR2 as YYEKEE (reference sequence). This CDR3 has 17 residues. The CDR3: CASSLVVGQRGTGELFF. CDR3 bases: TGTGCCAGCAGCTTGGTTGTGGGACAGAGGGGTACCGGGGAGCTGTTTTTT.

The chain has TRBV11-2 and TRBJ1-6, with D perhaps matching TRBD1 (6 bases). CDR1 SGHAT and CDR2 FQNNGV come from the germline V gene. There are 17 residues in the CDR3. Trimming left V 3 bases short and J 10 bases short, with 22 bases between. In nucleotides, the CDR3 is TGTGCCAGCAGCTTGGTCGGTGGGGGGCCGGGGGAGTCACCCCTCCACTTT. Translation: CASSLVGGGPGESPLHF.

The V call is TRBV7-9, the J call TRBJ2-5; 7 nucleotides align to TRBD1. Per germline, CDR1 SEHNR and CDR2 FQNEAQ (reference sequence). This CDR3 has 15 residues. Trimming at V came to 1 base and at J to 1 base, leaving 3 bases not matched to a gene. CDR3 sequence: CASSLGTGPQETQYF. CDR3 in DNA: TGTGCCAGCAGCTTAGGGACAGGCCCCCAAGAGACCCAGTACTTC.

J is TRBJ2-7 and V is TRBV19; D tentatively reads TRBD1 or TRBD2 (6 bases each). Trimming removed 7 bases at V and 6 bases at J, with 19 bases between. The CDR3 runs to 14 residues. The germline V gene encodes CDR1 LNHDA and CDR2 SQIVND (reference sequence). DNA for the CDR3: TGTGCCAGTAAGCCACCGGGGGCGCAAGCCGAGCAGTACTTC. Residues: CASKPPGAQAEQYF.

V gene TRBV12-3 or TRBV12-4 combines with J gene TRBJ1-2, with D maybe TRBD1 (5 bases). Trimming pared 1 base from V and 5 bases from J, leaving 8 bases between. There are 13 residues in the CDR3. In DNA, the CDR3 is TGTGCCAGCAGTTTAGTCAGGGAGTATGGCTACACCTTC. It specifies CASSLVREYGYTF.

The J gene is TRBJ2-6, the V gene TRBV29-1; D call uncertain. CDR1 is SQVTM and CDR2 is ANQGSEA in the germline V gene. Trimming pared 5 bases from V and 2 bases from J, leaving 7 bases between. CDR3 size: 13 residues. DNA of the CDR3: TGCAGCGTTCGGATGGCTGGGGCCAACGTCCTGACTTTC. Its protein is CSVRMAGANVLTF.

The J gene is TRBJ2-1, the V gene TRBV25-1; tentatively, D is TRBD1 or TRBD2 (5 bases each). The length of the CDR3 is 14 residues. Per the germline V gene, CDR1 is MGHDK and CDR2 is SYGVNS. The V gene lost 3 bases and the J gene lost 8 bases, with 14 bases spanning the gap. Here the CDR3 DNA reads TGTGCCAGCAGTGAGCCTCGAGGGGCGGATGAGCAGTTCTTC. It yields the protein CASSEPRGADEQFF.

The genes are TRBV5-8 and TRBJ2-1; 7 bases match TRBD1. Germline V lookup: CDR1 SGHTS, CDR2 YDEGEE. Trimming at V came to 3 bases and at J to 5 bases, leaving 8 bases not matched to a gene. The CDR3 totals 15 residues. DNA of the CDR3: TGTGCCAGCAGCTCCAACAGGGGTCCCCACAATGAGCAGTTCTTC. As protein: CASSSNRGPHNEQFF. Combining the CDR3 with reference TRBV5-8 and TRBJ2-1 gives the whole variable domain EAGVTQSPTHLIKTRGQQATLRCSPISGHTSVYWYQQALGLGLQFLLWYDEGEERNRGNFPPRFSGRQFPNYSSELNVNALELEDSALYLCASSSNRGPHNEQFFGPGTRLTVL.

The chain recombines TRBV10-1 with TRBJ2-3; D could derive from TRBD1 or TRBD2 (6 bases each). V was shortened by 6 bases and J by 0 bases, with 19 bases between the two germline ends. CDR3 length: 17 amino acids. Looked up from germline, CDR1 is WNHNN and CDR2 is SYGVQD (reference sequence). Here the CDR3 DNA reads TGCGCCAGCAGCAACCCCCGGGGGCGGACTAGCACAGATACGCAGTATTTT. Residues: CASSNPRGRTSTDTQYF.

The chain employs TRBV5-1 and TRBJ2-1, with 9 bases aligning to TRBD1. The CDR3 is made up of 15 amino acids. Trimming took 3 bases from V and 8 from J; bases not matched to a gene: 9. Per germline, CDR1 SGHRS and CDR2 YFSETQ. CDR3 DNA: TGCGCCAGCAGCTACGGGACAGGGAAAGGGGATGAGCAGTTCTTC. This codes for CASSYGTGKGDEQFF.

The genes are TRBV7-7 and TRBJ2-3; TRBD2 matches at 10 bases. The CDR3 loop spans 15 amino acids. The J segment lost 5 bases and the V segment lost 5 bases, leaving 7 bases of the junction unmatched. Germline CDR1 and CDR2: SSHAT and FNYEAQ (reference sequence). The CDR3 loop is CASSPAIAGGDTQYF. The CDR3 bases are TGTGCCAGCAGCCCGGCAATAGCGGGAGGAGATACGCAGTATTTT.

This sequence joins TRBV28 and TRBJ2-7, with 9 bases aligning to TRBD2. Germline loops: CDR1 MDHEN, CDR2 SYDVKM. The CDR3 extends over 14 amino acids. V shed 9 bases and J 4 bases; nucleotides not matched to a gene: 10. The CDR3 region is CASTAGLASYEQYF. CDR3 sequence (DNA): TGTGCCAGTACGGCGGGACTAGCAAGTTACGAGCAGTACTTC.